This TCR beta chain was captured by sequencing in a study of blood T cell repertoires in COVID-19. Study as a whole: Sites in the United States, Italy and Spain provided acute and convalescent COVID-19 samples. Nucleic acid was either cDNA or gDNA, and it came from T cells, B-cell-depleted T cells, or PBMCs.

How the authors handled the data: Cell counts per sample came from amplifying reference gene primers. Method: immunoSEQ multiplex PCR; TCRdb's copy keeps in-frame clones and lacks some. Clone size and V and J calls were adopted from that table, with D and trimming inferred from the DNA. The table lists tens of thousands of clones, roughly four fifths of them singletons. The CDR3 runs to 14 residues. Per the germline V gene, CDR1 is SGHDT and CDR2 is YYEEEE. V was trimmed by 3 bases and J by 7 bases, leaving 16 bases between them. The material sequenced was peripheral blood. The receptor was derived from a woman in her fifties or sixties with acute or convalescent COVID-19. The V and J genes are TRBV5-6 and TRBJ1-2; D is possibly TRBD1 (6 bases). For the CDR3, the DNA is TGTGCCAGCAGCTGGTTCTCACAGGGCGGTGGCTACACCTTC. It yields the protein CASSWFSQGGGYTF. The complete variable domain, with remaining parts taken from reference TRBV5-6 and TRBJ1-2, reads DAGVTQSPTHLIKTRGQQVTLRCSPKSGHDTVSWYQQALGQGPQFIFQYYEEEERQRGNFPDRFSGHQFPNYSSELNVNALLLGDSALYLCASSWFSQGGGYTFGSGTRLTVV.